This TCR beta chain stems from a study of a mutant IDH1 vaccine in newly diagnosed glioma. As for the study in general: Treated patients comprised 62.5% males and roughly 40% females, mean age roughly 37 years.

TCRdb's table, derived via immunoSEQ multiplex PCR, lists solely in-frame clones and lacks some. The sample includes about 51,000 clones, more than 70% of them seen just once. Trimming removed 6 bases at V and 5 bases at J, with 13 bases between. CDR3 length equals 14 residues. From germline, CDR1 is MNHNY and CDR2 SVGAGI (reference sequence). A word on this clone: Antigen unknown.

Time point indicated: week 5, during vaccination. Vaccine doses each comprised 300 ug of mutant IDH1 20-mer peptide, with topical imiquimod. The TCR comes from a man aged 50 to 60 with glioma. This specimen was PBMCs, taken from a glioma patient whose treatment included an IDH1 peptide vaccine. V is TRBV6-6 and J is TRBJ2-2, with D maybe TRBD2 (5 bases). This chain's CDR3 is CASRKSGGTGELFF. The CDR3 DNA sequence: TGTGCCAGCAGAAAGTCTGGAGGAACCGGGGAGCTGTTTTTT.